The rows below give T cell receptor beta chains drawn from one sample of a study of blood T cell repertoires in COVID-19. TCRdb keeps only in-frame clones here, not all; method: immunoSEQ multiplex PCR. Of about 240,000 clones listed, approximately 83% were seen once; the top ten hold around 9.6%. Input material: peripheral blood. The receptor source for this set is a woman older than 75 with acute or convalescent COVID-19. Both conserved end residues are part of each CDR3. A D gene is named only where the DNA matches it firmly. Rows may omit the clone size; those that give it use once, few, many or a size class.

TRBJ2-7	NA	13	TRBV2	NA	CASETALTYEQYF	TGTGCCAGCGAAACAGCTTTAACCTACGAGCAGTACTTC
TRBJ2-3	few	22	TRBV5-1	TRBD2	CASSGGHPSGGATPSSTDTQYF	TGCGCCAGCAGCGGGGGGCACCCTAGCGGGGGGGCGACTCCTTCCAGCACAGATACGCAGTATTTT
TRBJ1-4	NA	15	TRBV7-9	NA	CASSLGAATNEKLFF	TGTGCCAGCAGCTTGGGAGCTGCAACTAATGAAAAACTGTTTTTT
TRBJ1-1	NA	14	TRBV28	NA	CASSLKHPVVAAFF	TGTGCCAGCAGTTTGAAACATCCCGTGGTCGCAGCTTTCTTT
TRBJ1-1	NA	15	TRBV5-1	NA	CASSLGPAGNTEAFF	TGCGCCAGCAGCTTGGGACCGGCGGGGAACACTGAAGCTTTCTTT
TRBJ2-2	NA	16	TRBV28	TRBD2	CASSLTSGGSTGELFF	TGTGCCAGCAGTTTGACTAGCGGGGGTTCCACCGGGGAGCTGTTTTTT
TRBJ2-3	NA	15	TRBV4-1	NA	CASSQDGHSTDTQYF	TGCGCCAGCAGCCAAGATGGGCACAGCACAGATACGCAGTATTTT
TRBJ1-1	NA	13	TRBV2	TRBD1	CASSVSTGYEAFF	TGTGCCAGCAGTGTATCGACAGGGTACGAAGCTTTCTTT
TRBJ2-2	NA	18	TRBV5-1	TRBD2	CASSRAGLAVTNTGELFF	TGCGCCAGCAGCCGCGCGGGACTAGCGGTTACGAACACCGGGGAGCTGTTTTTT
TRBJ2-1	NA	13	TRBV19	TRBD1	CAAGQGAYNEQFF	TGTGCCGCCGGGCAGGGGGCATACAATGAGCAGTTCTTC
TRBJ1-4	NA	14	TRBV4-2	NA	CASSQGPPGEKLFF	TGTGCCAGCAGCCAAGGGCCACCGGGGGAAAAACTGTTTTTT
TRBJ1-6	few	19	TRBV12-2	NA	CASRLATSGVPQGGSPLHF	TGTGCAAGTCGCTTAGCGACCTCGGGAGTCCCTCAGGGAGGTTCACCCCTCCACTTT
TRBJ1-2	NA	12	TRBV29-1	NA	CSVEMGSYGYTF	TGCAGCGTTGAAATGGGGAGCTATGGCTACACCTTC
TRBJ1-1	NA	14	TRBV29-1	NA	CSARRQGGNTEAFF	TGCAGCGCCCGACGCCAGGGCGGGAACACTGAAGCTTTCTTT
TRBJ2-3	NA	15	TRBV28	TRBD1	CASSQQGESTDTQYF	TGTGCCAGCAGTCAACAGGGGGAGAGCACAGATACGCAGTATTTT
TRBJ1-5	NA	14	TRBV28	TRBD1	CASSGDRGGQPQHF	TGTGCCAGCAGTGGGGACAGGGGAGGTCAGCCCCAGCATTTT
TRBJ2-4	NA	17	TRBV27	TRBD1	CASSLYGQGATKNIQYF	TGTGCCAGCAGTTTATACGGACAGGGGGCGACCAAAAACATTCAGTACTTC
TRBJ1-6	NA	15	TRBV2	TRBD1	CASSANRGAESPLHF	TGTGCCAGCAGTGCCAACAGGGGGGCGGAATCACCCCTCCACTTT
TRBJ2-3	NA	16	TRBV5-1	NA	CASSLEAGGPTDTQYF	TGCGCCAGCAGCTTGGAAGCCGGGGGGCCCACAGATACGCAGTATTTT
TRBJ2-5	once	16	TRBV5-4	NA	CASSYEGGQGLWTQYF	TGTGCCAGCAGCTACGAAGGGGGCCAGGGACTTTGGACCCAGTACTTC
TRBJ2-7	few	13	TRBV7-2	NA	CASSRPGSGAQYF	TGTGCCAGCAGCCGCCCCGGGTCCGGAGCGCAGTACTTC
TRBJ2-5	NA	14	TRBV7-8	TRBD1	CASMVTGGVETQYF	TGTGCCAGCATGGTCACAGGGGGCGTAGAGACCCAGTACTTC
TRBJ1-6	NA	14	TRBV27	NA	CASRTRSYNSPLHF	TGTGCCAGCCGGACACGCTCCTATAATTCACCCCTCCACTTT
TRBJ1-2	NA	13	TRBV6-5	TRBD1	CASGQGNNYGYTF	TGTGCCAGCGGACAGGGTAATAACTATGGCTACACCTTC
TRBJ1-1	NA	11	TRBV6-5	NA	CATRGWEKAFF	TGTGCCACCCGGGGGTGGGAGAAAGCTTTCTTT
TRBJ1-2	NA	17	TRBV28	TRBD1	CASSSLGDRSAYYGYTF	TGTGCCAGCAGTTCCCTTGGGGACAGAAGTGCGTACTATGGCTACACCTTC
TRBJ1-6	NA	12	TRBV28	NA	CASSFRDSPLHF	TGTGCCAGCAGTTTTCGGGATTCACCCCTCCACTTT
TRBJ1-5	NA	15	TRBV10-3	TRBD1	CAISGGTVQNQPQHF	TGTGCCATCAGTGGTGGGACAGTTCAAAATCAGCCCCAGCATTTT
TRBJ2-2	NA	15	TRBV5-6	TRBD2	CASSLTGGVTGELFF	TGTGCCAGCAGCTTGACGGGGGGAGTAACCGGGGAGCTGTTTTTT
TRBJ1-3	once	15	TRBV5-1	NA	CASSFSGIAGNTIYF	TGCGCCAGCAGCTTCTCCGGGATAGCTGGAAACACCATATATTTT
TRBJ2-1	few	14	TRBV19	TRBD2	CASSASGGGNEQFF	TGTGCCAGTAGCGCTAGCGGGGGGGGCAATGAGCAGTTCTTC
TRBJ2-7	NA	15	TRBV7-8	TRBD1	CASSLHQGASYEQYF	TGTGCCAGCAGCTTACATCAGGGGGCCTCCTACGAGCAGTACTTC
TRBJ1-2	NA	12	TRBV29-1	TRBD1	CSGTTGIYGYTF	TGCAGCGGGACGACAGGGATCTACGGCTACACCTTC
TRBJ1-3	many	14	TRBV2	NA	CASKVDYSGNTIYF	TGTGCCAGCAAGGTGGACTACTCTGGAAACACCATATATTTT
TRBJ1-5	NA	14	TRBV4-2	NA	CASSRAPRVQPQHF	TGTGCCAGCAGCCGAGCTCCCAGGGTTCAGCCCCAGCATTTT
TRBJ2-1	NA	14	TRBV2	NA	CASSEAAGIQGQFF	TGTGCCAGCAGTGAAGCGGCAGGCATACAAGGGCAGTTCTTC
TRBJ2-2	NA	18	TRBV2	NA	CASRWGDGYTLNTGELFF	TGTGCCAGCAGGTGGGGGGACGGTTATACCCTGAACACCGGGGAGCTGTTTTTT
TRBJ1-2	NA	16	TRBV6-5	NA	CASSYFSDSTNYGYTF	TGTGCCAGCAGTTACTTTTCGGACAGCACTAACTATGGCTACACCTTC
TRBJ1-2	NA	13	TRBV5-1	TRBD1	CASSTRGQDGYTF	TGCGCCAGCAGCACCAGGGGGCAGGATGGCTACACCTTC
TRBJ2-3	NA	14	TRBV5-1	NA	CASSTGQNTDTQYF	TGCGCCAGCAGCACTGGACAGAACACAGATACGCAGTATTTT
TRBJ1-5	NA	14	TRBV7-2	TRBD1	CASRPGQGLQPQHF	TGTGCCAGCAGGCCAGGACAGGGCTTGCAGCCCCAGCATTTT
TRBJ2-3	once	14	TRBV5-1	TRBD2	CASAGTSLPDTQYF	TGCGCCAGTGCGGGGACTAGCCTTCCAGATACGCAGTATTTT
TRBJ2-1	NA	17	TRBV5-5	NA	CASSFWTQGSSYNEQFF	TGTGCCAGCAGCTTCTGGACCCAGGGGAGCTCCTACAATGAGCAGTTCTTC
TRBJ2-7	NA	15	TRBV5-1	NA	CASSLLRGSSYEQYF	TGCGCCAGCAGCTTGTTAAGGGGGAGCTCCTACGAGCAGTACTTC
TRBJ1-4	NA	16	TRBV4-1	NA	CASSQGHPATNEKLFF	TGCGCCAGCAGCCAAGGGCACCCCGCAACTAATGAAAAACTGTTTTTT
TRBJ2-4	NA	14	TRBV2	NA	CASSEQEVKNIQYF	TGTGCCAGCAGTGAGCAGGAGGTCAAAAACATTCAGTACTTC